This TCR beta chain was found in a study of cytomegalovirus exposure and HLA in healthy donors. Sequenced by immunoSEQ multiplex PCR; TCRdb stores in-frame clones only, minus some. The data contain around 71,000 clones, just under 95% of them singletons. The CDR3 spans 12 residues. Germline-derived CDR1 and CDR2 are MDHEN and SYDVKM. The ends were cut back, 8 bases at V and 3 bases at J, with 11 bases in the middle. The receptor's source is a young man in good health and CMV-seropositive. Sequenced input: PBMCs. The chain uses TRBV28 and TRBJ2-7, with a possible D match to TRBD1 (5 bases). Written as DNA, the CDR3 is TGTGCCAGCGCGACTGGACACTACGAGCAGTACTTC. Translation gives CASATGHYEQYF.